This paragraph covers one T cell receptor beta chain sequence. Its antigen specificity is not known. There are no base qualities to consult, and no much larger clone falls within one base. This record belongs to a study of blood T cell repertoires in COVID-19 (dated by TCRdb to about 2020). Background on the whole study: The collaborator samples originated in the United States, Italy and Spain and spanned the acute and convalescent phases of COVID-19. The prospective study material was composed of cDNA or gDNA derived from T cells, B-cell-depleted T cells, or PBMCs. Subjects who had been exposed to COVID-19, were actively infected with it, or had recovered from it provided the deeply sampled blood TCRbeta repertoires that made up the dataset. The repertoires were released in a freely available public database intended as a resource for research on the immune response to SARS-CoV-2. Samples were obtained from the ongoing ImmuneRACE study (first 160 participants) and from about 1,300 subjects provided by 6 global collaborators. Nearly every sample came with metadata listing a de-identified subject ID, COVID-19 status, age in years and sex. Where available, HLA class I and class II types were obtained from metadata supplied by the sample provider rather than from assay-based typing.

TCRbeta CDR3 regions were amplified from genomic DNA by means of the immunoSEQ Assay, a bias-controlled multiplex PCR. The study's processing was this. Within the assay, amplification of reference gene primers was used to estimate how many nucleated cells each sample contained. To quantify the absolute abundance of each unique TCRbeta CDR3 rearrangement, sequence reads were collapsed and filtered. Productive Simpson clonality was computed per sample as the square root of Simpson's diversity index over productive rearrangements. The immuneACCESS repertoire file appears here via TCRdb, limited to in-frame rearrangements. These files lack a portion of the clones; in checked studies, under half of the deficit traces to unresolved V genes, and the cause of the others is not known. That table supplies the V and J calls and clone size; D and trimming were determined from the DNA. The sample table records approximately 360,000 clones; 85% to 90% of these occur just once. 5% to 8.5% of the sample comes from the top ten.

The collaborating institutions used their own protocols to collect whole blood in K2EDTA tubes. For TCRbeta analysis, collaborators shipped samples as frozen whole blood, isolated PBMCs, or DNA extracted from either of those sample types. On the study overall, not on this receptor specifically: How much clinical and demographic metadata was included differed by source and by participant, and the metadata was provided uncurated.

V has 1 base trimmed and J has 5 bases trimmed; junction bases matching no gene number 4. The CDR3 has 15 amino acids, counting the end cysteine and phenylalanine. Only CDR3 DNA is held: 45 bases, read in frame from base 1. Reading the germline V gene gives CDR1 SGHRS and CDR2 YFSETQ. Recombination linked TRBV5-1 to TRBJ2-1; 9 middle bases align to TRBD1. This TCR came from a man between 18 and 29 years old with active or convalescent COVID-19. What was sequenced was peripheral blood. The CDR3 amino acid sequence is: CASSLTGGPNNEQFF. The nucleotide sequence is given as TGCGCCAGCAGCTTGACAGGGGGCCCGAACAATGAGCAGTTCTTC.